This T cell receptor beta chain was sequenced for a study of T cells in tuberculosis. Looking at the study overall: The T cells targeted glucose monomycolate, a mycobacterial lipid, via CD1B.

Using immunoSEQ multiplex PCR, the repertoire was profiled, and TCRdb retains in-frame clones only, with some absent. The table records 40,000 to 45,000 clones, more than 90% of them present only once. Between the trimmed V and J ends, which lost 3 bases and 6 bases, there was a span of 14 bases. Germline loops: CDR1 WNHNN, CDR2 SYGVQD (reference sequence). The CDR3 is 15 amino acids. The chain is built from TRBV10-1 and TRBJ2-2; a possible D gene is TRBD2 (6 bases). The TCR comes from a donor aged 5 to 30 with latent tuberculosis or without tuberculosis infection. The sample taken for sequencing was PBMCs. The CDR3 loop is CASSDRRDFAGELFF. CDR3 sequence (DNA): TGCGCCAGCAGTGACCGACGGGACTTCGCCGGGGAGCTGTTTTTT.